The subject of this entry is one T cell receptor (beta chain). The data stem from a study of blood T cell repertoires in COVID-19. All enrollees were roughly 18 to 100 years old and from about 24 US areas. Profiling relied on immunoSEQ multiplex PCR, and the TCRdb table lists in-frame clones only, not all of them. The repertoire holds about 400,000 clones, with roughly 90% as singletons. There are 15 residues in the CDR3. The V and J ends lost 1 base and 1 base respectively, with 8 bases between them. Germline CDR1 is LGHDT and CDR2 is YNNKEL (reference sequence). J is TRBJ1-3 and V is TRBV3-1 (or the pseudogene TRBV3-2); D unresolved. Sequences were obtained from PBMCs or T cells enriched from blood (not recorded which). The clonotype comes from a woman aged 25 to 39 who had recovered from COVID-19. The CDR3 nucleotides read TGTGCCAGCAGCCAAGGGGGAGGGTCTGGAAACACCATATATTTT. Translation gives CASSQGGGSGNTIYF.